The TCR beta chain under discussion was sequenced for a study of PD-1 blockade in classical Hodgkin lymphoma. About the study: Every 2 weeks, patients had 3 mg/kg nivolumab intravenously. Study findings and constraints: Newly diagnosed patients reportedly had lower baseline TCR diversity than healthy donors. Complete responders had baseline diversity similar to newly diagnosed patients.

The CDR3 runs 15 residues. Germline V gene data show CDR1 as MNHEY and CDR2 as SMNVEV (reference sequence). V was clipped by 6 bases and J by 1 base, with 15 bases between them. Autologous stem cell transplantation was followed by relapse in every patient, and brentuximab vedotin exposure varied. On this clone: Its antigen is not known.

TCRdb keeps only in-frame clones here, not all; method: immunoSEQ multiplex PCR. Seen here are tens of thousands of clones, about 93% observed once, and the top ten hold about 7.8%. The TCR originated in a human donor with classical Hodgkin lymphoma. The sequenced sample was peripheral blood mononuclear cells (PBMCs), obtained at baseline. V is TRBV27 and J is TRBJ2-5; D is uncertain. For the CDR3, the DNA is TGTGCCAGCAGAAACACACACCCACTCCAAGAGACCCAGTACTTC. Its protein is CASRNTHPLQETQYF.